The next 22 T cell receptor beta chains were all read from a single sample in a study of human T cells and chemical hapten exposure. TCRdb called the RACE reads again in MiXCR, with one record for every CDR3 protein. The sample has over 70,000 distinct CDR3 sequences; around 15% are singletons. Stated time point: pre-sensitization, week 0. Treatment defined: therapeutic diphenylcyclopropenone sensitization with weekly scalp DPC. The sample consisted of whole blood, taken in connection with sensitization to the hapten diphenylcyclopropenone (DPC). The source is a woman aged 45-65 years with alopecia areata. Some clones in this sample may be carry-over from other donors' samples.

The chain carries TRBV5-4 and TRBJ2-1, with a tentative D call TRBD2 (6 bases). Looked up from germline, CDR1 is SGHNT and CDR2 is YYREEE (reference sequence). This CDR3 contains 15 residues. V was clipped by 4 bases and J by 6 bases, with 17 bases between them. The CDR3 here is CASSRESARGNEQFF. CDR3 nucleotides: TGTGCCAGCAGCCGGGAGTCGGCTAGAGGCAATGAGCAGTTCTTC.

The sample holds many counts of this clonotype. This sequence joins TRBV29-1 and TRBJ2-3; D is uncertain. Trimming cost V 0 bases and J 3 bases, with 7 bases left between them. Germline CDR1 and CDR2: SQVTM and ANQGSEA. The CDR3 spans 13 residues. The CDR3 sequence: CSVEDRGTDTQYF. The CDR3, as DNA: TGCAGCGTTGAAGATCGTGGGACAGATACGCAGTATTTT.

The chain links TRBV6-5 to TRBJ2-7; 11 bases align to TRBD1. Trimming removed 5 bases from V and 4 bases from J; junction bases left unmatched: 4. CDR3 length: 14 amino acids. Germline CDR1 is MNHEY and CDR2 is SVGAGI. The chain's CDR3 is CASSKGQGAYEQYF. Here the CDR3 DNA reads TGTGCCAGCAGTAAAGGACAGGGGGCGTACGAGCAGTACTTC.

This clonotype was detected only a few times. This chain links TRBV12-3 or TRBV12-4 with TRBJ2-1, with 8 positions matching TRBD2. This CDR3 is 15 amino acids long. The V gene end was trimmed by 5 bases and the J gene end by 7 bases; junction bases not matched to a gene: 10. CDR3 in DNA: TGTGCCAGCAGTCCGGAAGCGGGAGCTGAAAATGAGCAGTTCTTC. Its protein is CASSPEAGAENEQFF.

This clonotype was counted only a few times. V usage is TRBV5-1 and J usage is TRBJ2-1; weak D call: TRBD1 (6 bases). The CDR3 is 17 residues long. Germline V gene data show CDR1 as SGHRS and CDR2 as YFSETQ. V gave up 0 bases and J gave up 6 bases, with 19 bases separating them. The CDR3 region has the DNA TGCGCCAGCAGCTTGGCCGGGGACATAGACCCTCCCAATGAGCAGTTCTTC. Its translation is CASSLAGDIDPPNEQFF.

This clonotype came up a few times. V and J are TRBV9 and TRBJ2-1; 9 bases are shared with TRBD2. The V gene's germline CDR1 is SGDLS and CDR2 YYNGEE. The CDR3 is made up of 15 amino acids. V shed 4 bases, J shed 4 bases, and the junction held 6 bases outside the gene matches. The CDR3 DNA reads as TGTGCCAGCAGCCCGACTAGCGGCGCTTACAATGAGCAGTTCTTC. It codes for CASSPTSGAYNEQFF.

DNA for the CDR3: TGTGCCAGCAGCTTGAATGTAGGCCAGGGCGAGCAGTACTTC. This sequence encodes CASSLNVGQGEQYF. The rearrangement joins TRBV7-6 to TRBJ2-7, with D perhaps TRBD1 (5 bases). Trimming cost V 3 bases and J 6 bases, with 15 bases left between them. The CDR3 runs to 14 residues. The germline V gene encodes CDR1 SGHVS and CDR2 FNYEAQ.

The rearrangement links TRBV6-5 to TRBJ1-1; no firm D call. The CDR3 extends over 13 amino acids. V was shortened by 5 bases and J by 6 bases, with 13 bases between the two germline ends. CDR1 is MNHEY, CDR2 SVGAGI, per germline. CDR3 sequence (DNA): TGTGCCAGCAGTCAGCCCATTTCAGCTGAAGCTTTCTTT. Translated: CASSQPISAEAFF.

In this sample, this clonotype turned up a few times. The chain employs TRBV20-1 and TRBJ2-7; possibly TRBD2 for D (5 bases). Germline V gene lookup returns CDR1 DFQATT and CDR2 SNEGSKA (reference sequence). CDR3 length equals 13 residues. The ends were cut back, 3 bases at V and 3 bases at J, with 12 bases in the middle. The CDR3, as DNA: TGCAGTGCTAGGTATACTAGTGACTACGAGCAGTACTTC. Translating gives CSARYTSDYEQYF.

This clonotype was counted at least ten times. The V gene is TRBV10-1, the J gene TRBJ2-7; D ambiguous. Looked up from germline, CDR1 is WNHNN and CDR2 is SYGVQD (reference sequence). Trimming cost V 5 bases and J 0 bases, with 8 bases left between them. This CDR3 contains 13 residues. The CDR3 here is CASSKGYSYEQYF. In DNA form, the CDR3 reads TGCGCCAGCAGTAAGGGCTACTCCTACGAGCAGTACTTC.

The chain recombines TRBV11-2 with TRBJ2-7; D might be TRBD2 (6 bases). V was shortened by 4 bases and J by 7 bases, with 26 bases between the two germline ends. The CDR3 is made up of 17 amino acids. Germline assignment: CDR1 SGHAT and CDR2 FQNNGV. CDR3 DNA: TGTGCCAGCAGCTCCCTTCGAAGGGGACTTCACTCGAGAGAGCAGTACTTC. Its translation is CASSSLRRGLHSREQYF.

The chain is built from TRBV6-5 and TRBJ1-3; D is ambiguous. The germline V and J ends were trimmed by 5 bases and 0 bases, with 8 bases remaining between them. The CDR3 has 14 amino acids. Germline V gene sequence: CDR1 MNHEY, CDR2 SVGAGI. The CDR3 nucleotides read TGTGCCAGCAGTCTAATAGCCTCTGGAAACACCATATATTTT. This codes for CASSLIASGNTIYF.

The V call is TRBV11-2, the J call TRBJ2-2, with 8 bases fitting TRBD2. The CDR3 totals 15 residues. From germline, CDR1 is SGHAT and CDR2 FQNNGV. The ends lost 4 bases at V and 4 bases at J; junction bases unmatched: 5. This CDR3 reads CASSSIAGSTGELFF. In DNA, the CDR3 is TGTGCCAGCAGCTCGATAGCGGGATCCACCGGGGAGCTGTTTTTT.

The genes are TRBV24-1 and TRBJ2-7; D uncertain. V was clipped by 11 bases and J by 2 bases, with 6 bases between them. Germline lookup yields CDR1 KGHDR and CDR2 SFDVKD. This CDR3 has 10 amino acids. The CDR3 region has the DNA TGTGCCAACCCAACCTACGAGCAGTACTTC. This sequence encodes CANPTYEQYF.

The V and J genes are TRBV9 and TRBJ2-3; D gene uncertain. Trimming stripped 7 bases from V and 14 bases from J, with 11 bases between. Germline V CDR1 and CDR2: SGDLS, YYNGEE. The CDR3 runs 9 residues. CDR3 in DNA: TGTGCCAGCGGAGATGAAGTGTATTTT. Translation: CASGDEVYF. The variable domain in full, with the rest retrieved from reference TRBV9 and TRBJ2-3, is DSGVTQTPKHLITATGQRVTLRCSPRSGDLSVYWYQQSLDQGLQFLIQYYNGEERAKGNILERFSAQQFPDLHSELNLSSLELGDSALYFCASGDEVYFGPGTRLTVL.

This clonotype was detected ten times or more. The chain employs TRBV7-9 and TRBJ2-3, with TRBD1 identical over 8 bases. The CDR3 is 15 residues long. The ends lost 4 bases at V and 6 bases at J; junction bases unmatched: 9. Per germline, CDR1 SEHNR and CDR2 FQNEAQ (reference sequence). The CDR3 DNA sequence: TGTGCCAGCAGCTCTAGACAGGGGACTTCGGATACGCAGTATTTT. Translating gives CASSSRQGTSDTQYF.

The CDR3 sequence: CSVAENEKLFF. CDR3 coding DNA: TGCAGCGTTGCAGAGAATGAAAAACTGTTTTTT. The chain carries TRBV29-1 and TRBJ1-4; D not certain. CDR1 and CDR2 from the germline V gene are SQVTM and ANQGSEA. Between the trimmed V and J ends, which lost 4 bases and 5 bases, there was a span of 5 bases. The CDR3 has 11 residues.

In this sample, this clonotype turned up many times. The chain joins TRBV3-1 to TRBJ2-7; a possible D gene is TRBD1 (5 bases). The CDR3 length is 14 residues. V gave up 2 bases and J gave up 2 bases, with 10 bases separating them. CDR1 and CDR2 from the germline V gene are LGHDT and YNNKEL (reference sequence). CDR3 sequence reads: CASSQMAGPYEQYF. The CDR3 DNA follows: TGTGCCAGCAGCCAAATGGCAGGGCCCTACGAGCAGTACTTC.

This clonotype was picked up a small number of times. J is TRBJ2-1 and V is TRBV19, with 10 bases aligning to TRBD2. This CDR3 comprises 17 residues. The V segment lost 5 bases and the J segment 7 bases; nucleotides outside the gene matches: 14. Germline assignment: CDR1 LNHDA and CDR2 SQIVND (reference sequence). The CDR3 nucleotides read TGTGCCAGTAGTGCCCTAACTACTAGCGGGATGGGAAATGAGCAGTTCTTC. It yields the protein CASSALTTSGMGNEQFF.

This clonotype has more than one count but fewer than ten. This sequence joins TRBV30 and TRBJ1-1, with D tentatively TRBD1 (6 bases). This CDR3 is built from 15 residues. Germline CDR1 GTSNPN, CDR2 SVGIG (reference sequence). Between the trimmed V and J ends, which lost 0 bases and 1 base, there was a span of 12 bases. The CDR3 region is CAWSVLRGKNTEAFF. As DNA, the CDR3 is TGTGCCTGGAGTGTACTAAGGGGGAAGAACACTGAAGCTTTCTTT.

This rearrangement joins TRBV20-1 to TRBJ2-5, with TRBD2 matching 8 bases. The CDR3 runs to 15 residues. CDR1 is DFQATT, CDR2 SNEGSKA, per germline (reference sequence). Trimming took 1 base from V and 9 from J; bases not matched to a gene: 13. The CDR3 is CSARAAGGATEAQYF. The CDR3, as DNA: TGCAGTGCTAGAGCGGCGGGAGGTGCCACTGAGGCCCAGTACTTC.

The rearrangement joins TRBV19 to TRBJ2-5; 7 bases fit TRBD2. Germline CDR1 reads LNHDA; CDR2 reads SQIVND (reference sequence). V lost 10 bases and J lost 0; bases outside the gene matches: 5. This CDR3 is 13 amino acids long. CDR3 DNA sequence: TGTGCCACCTCGCGGGGGAACCAAGAGACCCAGTACTTC. Amino acids: CATSRGNQETQYF.